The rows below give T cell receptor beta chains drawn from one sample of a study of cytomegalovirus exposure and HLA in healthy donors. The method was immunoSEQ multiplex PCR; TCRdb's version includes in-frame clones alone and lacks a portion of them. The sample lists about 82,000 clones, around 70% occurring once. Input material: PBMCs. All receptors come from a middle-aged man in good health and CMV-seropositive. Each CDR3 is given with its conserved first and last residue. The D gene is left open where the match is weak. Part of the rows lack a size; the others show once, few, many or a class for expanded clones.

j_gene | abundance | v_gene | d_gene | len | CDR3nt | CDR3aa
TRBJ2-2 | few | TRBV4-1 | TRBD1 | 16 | TGCGCCAGCAGCCAGGGGACAGGGGCGTACACCGGGGAGCTGTTTTTT | CASSQGTGAYTGELFF
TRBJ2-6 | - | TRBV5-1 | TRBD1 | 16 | TGCGCCAGCAGCTTGGGAACAGGGGCTGGGGCCAACGTCCTGACTTTC | CASSLGTGAGANVLTF
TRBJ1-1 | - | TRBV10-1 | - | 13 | TGCGCCAGCAGTGATAACCGGGGCACTGAAGCTTTCTTT | CASSDNRGTEAFF
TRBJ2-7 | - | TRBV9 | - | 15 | TGTGCCAGCAGCGTAGACGTCAGGGTAGCCTACGAGCAGTACTTC | CASSVDVRVAYEQYF
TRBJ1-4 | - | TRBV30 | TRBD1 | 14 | TGTGCCTGGAGTAGGGGTTCGGGACAGCCGTTTCTGTTTTTT | CAWSRGSGQPFLFF
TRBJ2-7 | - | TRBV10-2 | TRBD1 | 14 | TGCGCCAGCACCTCTCGGGACAGGGCCAACGAGCAGTACTTC | CASTSRDRANEQYF
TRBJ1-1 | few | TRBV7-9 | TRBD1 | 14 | TGTGCCAGCAGCTTAACGACAGGGGGCACTGAAGCTTTCTTT | CASSLTTGGTEAFF
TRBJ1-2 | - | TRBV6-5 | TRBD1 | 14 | TGTGCCAGCACCTTGGACAGGGGTATCTATGGCTACACCTTC | CASTLDRGIYGYTF
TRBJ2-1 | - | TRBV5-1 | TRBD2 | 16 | TGCGCCAGCAGCTCGTCACTAGCGGATGACTACAATGAGCAGTTCTTC | CASSSSLADDYNEQFF
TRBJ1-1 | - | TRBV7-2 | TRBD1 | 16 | TGTGCCAGCAGCTTAGCCCGGGACAGGCAGAACACTGAAGCTTTCTTT | CASSLARDRQNTEAFF
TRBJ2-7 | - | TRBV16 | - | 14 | TGTGCCAGCAGCCTCAATAGGGGGGGTAACGAGCAGTACTTC | CASSLNRGGNEQYF
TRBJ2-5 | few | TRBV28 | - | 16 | TGTGCCAGCAGTTTAGGGTTAGCGGAAAGTCAAGAGACCCAGTACTTC | CASSLGLAESQETQYF
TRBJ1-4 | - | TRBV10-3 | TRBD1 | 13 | TGTGCCATCAGGGAACAGGGGACCGAAAAACTGTTTTTT | CAIREQGTEKLFF
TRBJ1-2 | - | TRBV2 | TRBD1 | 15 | TGTGCCAGCAGTCCGCGACAGGGTGCGAGCTATGGCTACACCTTC | CASSPRQGASYGYTF
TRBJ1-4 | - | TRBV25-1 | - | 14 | TGTGCCAGCAGTGACTCCTTCGGGGGGGCAGAACTGTTTTTT | CASSDSFGGAELFF
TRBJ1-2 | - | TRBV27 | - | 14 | TGTGCCAGCAGCCCCGGGTCCCCTACGAATGGCTACACCTTC | CASSPGSPTNGYTF
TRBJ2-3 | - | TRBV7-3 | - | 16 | TGTGCCAGCAGCTTATCCCAGCGGTATAGCACAGATACGCAGTATTTT | CASSLSQRYSTDTQYF
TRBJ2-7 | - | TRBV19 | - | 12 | TGTGCCACACAGGGTTTCTCCTACGAGCAGTACTTC | CATQGFSYEQYF
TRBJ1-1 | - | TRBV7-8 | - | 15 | TGTGCCAGCAGCCTATTACGGACAGCTGGCCCTGAAGCTTTCTTT | CASSLLRTAGPEAFF
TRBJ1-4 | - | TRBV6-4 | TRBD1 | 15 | TGTGCCAGCAGTGCCCGGGACAGCGAAAATGAAAAACTGTTTTTT | CASSARDSENEKLFF
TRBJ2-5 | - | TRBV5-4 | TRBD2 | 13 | TGTGCCAGCAGCTTGGCGGGGGGGGAGACCCAGTACTTC | CASSLAGGETQYF
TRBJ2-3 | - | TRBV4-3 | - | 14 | TGCGCCAGCAGCCTCCGGGGGTCACCAGATACGCAGTATTTT | CASSLRGSPDTQYF
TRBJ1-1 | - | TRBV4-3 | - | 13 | TGCGCCAGCAGCCAAGATGGGGGGGGAGAAGCTTTCTTT | CASSQDGGGEAFF
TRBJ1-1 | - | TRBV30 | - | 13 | TGTGCCTGGAGTTCGGACATGAACACTGAAGCTTTCTTT | CAWSSDMNTEAFF
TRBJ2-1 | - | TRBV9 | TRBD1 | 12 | TGTGCCAGCAAGGGACAGTACAATGAGCAGTTCTTC | CASKGQYNEQFF
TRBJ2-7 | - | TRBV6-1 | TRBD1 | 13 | TGTGCCAGCAGTGACAGGGGGTCCTACGAGCAGTACTTC | CASSDRGSYEQYF
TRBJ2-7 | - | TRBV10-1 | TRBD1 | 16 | TGCGCCAGCAGTGATCCAGGGGGCGCAAGGGTCGACGAGCAGTACTTC | CASSDPGGARVDEQYF
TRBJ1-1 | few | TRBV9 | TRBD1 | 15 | TGTGCCAGCAGCGTAGGTCAGGGGGGAGCCACTGAAGCTTTCTTT | CASSVGQGGATEAFF
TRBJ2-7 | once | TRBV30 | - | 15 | TGTGCCTGGAGTTTAGGTACAGCCAGCTCCTACGAGCAGTACTTC | CAWSLGTASSYEQYF
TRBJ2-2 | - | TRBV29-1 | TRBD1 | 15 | TGCAGCATTGGACAGGGGCGAATAAACACCGGGGAGCTGTTTTTT | CSIGQGRINTGELFF
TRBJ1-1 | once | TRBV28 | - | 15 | TGTGCCAGCAGTAGGGGGGGGAGTCCGAACACTGAAGCTTTCTTT | CASSRGGSPNTEAFF
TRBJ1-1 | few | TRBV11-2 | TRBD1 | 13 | TGTGCCAGCAGCTCGTGGGACAGGGGATCAGTTTTCTTT | CASSSWDRGSVFF
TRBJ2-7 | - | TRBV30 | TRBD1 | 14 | TGTGCCTGGAGCGCAGGGGGCCACTACTACGAGCAGTACTTC | CAWSAGGHYYEQYF
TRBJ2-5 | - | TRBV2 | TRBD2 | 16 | TGTGCCAGCAGTGAAGAGTTAGGCGGGGGGCGGGAGACCCAGTACTTC | CASSEELGGGRETQYF
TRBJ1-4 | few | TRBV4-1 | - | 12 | TGCGCCAGCAGCCACAGGGGTGGGGAACTGTTTTTT | CASSHRGGELFF
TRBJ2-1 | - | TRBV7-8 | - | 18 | TGTGCCAGCAGCCCCATGGACTCCTCAACGAGCTCCTACAATGAGCAGTTCTTC | CASSPMDSSTSSYNEQFF
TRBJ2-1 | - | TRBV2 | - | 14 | TGTGCCAGCAGTCCACCGGGGACCTACAATGAGCAGTTCTTC | CASSPPGTYNEQFF
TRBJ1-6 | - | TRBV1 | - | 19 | TGCACCAGCAGCCAAGATGGACAGGGCCAGGGAAAAAGTAATTCACCCCTCCACTTT | CTSSQDGQGQGKSNSPLHF
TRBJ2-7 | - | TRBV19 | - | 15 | TGTGCCAGTAGTATCCCCACAGGGTACTCCTACGAGCAGTACTTC | CASSIPTGYSYEQYF
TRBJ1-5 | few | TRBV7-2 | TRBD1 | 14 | TGTGCCAGCAGCCCACAGGGGGCTCGACAGCCCCAGCATTTT | CASSPQGARQPQHF
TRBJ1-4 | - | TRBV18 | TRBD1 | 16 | TGTGCCAGCTCACCCGCGACAGGGGGCTTAGGCGAAAAACTGTTTTTT | CASSPATGGLGEKLFF